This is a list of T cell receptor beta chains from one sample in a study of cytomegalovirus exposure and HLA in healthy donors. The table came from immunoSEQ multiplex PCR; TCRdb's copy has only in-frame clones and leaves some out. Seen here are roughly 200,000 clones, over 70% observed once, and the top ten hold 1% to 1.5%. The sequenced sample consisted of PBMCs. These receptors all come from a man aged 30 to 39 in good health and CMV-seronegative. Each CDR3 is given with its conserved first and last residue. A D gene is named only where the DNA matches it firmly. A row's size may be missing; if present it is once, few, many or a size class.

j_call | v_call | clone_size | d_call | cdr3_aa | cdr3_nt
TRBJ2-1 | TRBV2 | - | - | CASSGGSSYNEQFF | TGTGCCAGCAGTGGAGGGAGCTCCTACAATGAGCAGTTCTTC
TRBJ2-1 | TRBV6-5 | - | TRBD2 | CASSYGTRGNEQFF | TGTGCCAGCAGTTACGGGACTAGAGGAAATGAGCAGTTCTTC
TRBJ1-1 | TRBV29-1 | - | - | CSVSGSADTEAFF | TGCAGCGTTTCAGGGTCGGCGGACACTGAAGCTTTCTTT
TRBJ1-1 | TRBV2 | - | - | CASSDTRNTEAFF | TGTGCCAGCAGTGATACGAGGAACACTGAAGCTTTCTTT
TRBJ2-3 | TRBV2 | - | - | CASSRGSGFSTDTQYF | TGTGCCAGCAGCCGAGGTAGCGGTTTTAGCACAGATACGCAGTATTTT
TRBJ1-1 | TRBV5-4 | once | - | CASSRGGMTEAFF | TGTGCCAGCAGCCGGGGGGGGATGACTGAAGCTTTCTTT
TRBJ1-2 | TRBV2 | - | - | CASSEPREGDYGYTF | TGTGCCAGCAGTGAGCCCCGGGAGGGGGACTATGGCTACACCTTC
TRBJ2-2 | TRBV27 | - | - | CASGRGQRTGELFF | TGTGCCAGCGGGCGGGGACAGCGCACCGGGGAGCTGTTTTTT
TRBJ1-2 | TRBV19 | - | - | CASSASGDYGYTF | TGTGCCAGTAGTGCATCAGGGGATTATGGCTACACCTTC
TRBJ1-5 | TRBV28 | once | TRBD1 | CASSFLDRGQNQPQHF | TGTGCCAGCAGTTTTCTTGACAGGGGGCAGAATCAGCCCCAGCATTTT
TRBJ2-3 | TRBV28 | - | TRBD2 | CASREWATSGVDTQYF | TGTGCCAGCAGGGAGTGGGCGACTAGCGGGGTGGATACGCAGTATTTT
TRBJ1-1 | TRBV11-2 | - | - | CASSLRYRDEAFF | TGTGCCAGCAGCTTGAGATACAGGGATGAAGCTTTCTTT
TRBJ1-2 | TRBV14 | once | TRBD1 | CASSQIQGVFGYTF | TGTGCCAGCAGCCAAATTCAGGGGGTATTTGGCTACACCTTC
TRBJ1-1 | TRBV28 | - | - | CASGRVGTEAFF | TGTGCCTCTGGCCGGGTCGGCACTGAAGCTTTCTTT
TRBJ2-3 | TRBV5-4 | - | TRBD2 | CASKEAGAYDTQYF | TGTGCCAGCAAGGAAGCGGGAGCGTATGATACGCAGTATTTT
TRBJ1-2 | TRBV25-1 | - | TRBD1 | CASSRTGVYGYTF | TGTGCCAGCAGTAGGACAGGGGTCTATGGCTACACCTTC
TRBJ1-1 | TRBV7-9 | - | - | CASSFGTEAFF | TGTGCCAGCAGCTTTGGGACAGAAGCTTTCTTT
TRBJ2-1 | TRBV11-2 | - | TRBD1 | CASSTHRGPGLNEQFF | TGTGCCAGCAGCACACACAGGGGACCGGGTTTGAATGAGCAGTTCTTC
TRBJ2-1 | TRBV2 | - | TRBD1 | CASSELRGRGNEQFF | TGTGCCAGCAGTGAACTTAGGGGGCGAGGGAATGAGCAGTTCTTC
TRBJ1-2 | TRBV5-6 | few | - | CASSLGYGLNYGYTF | TGTGCCAGCAGCCTAGGTTACGGACTTAACTATGGCTACACCTTC
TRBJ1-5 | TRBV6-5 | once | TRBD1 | CASSYGTGGNQPQHF | TGTGCCAGCAGTTACGGGACAGGGGGCAATCAGCCCCAGCATTTT
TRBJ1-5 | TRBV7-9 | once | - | CASSLGGPGNQPQHF | TGTGCCAGCAGCTTAGGAGGGCCCGGAAATCAGCCCCAGCATTTT
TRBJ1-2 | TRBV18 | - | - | CASSPVAGQPTGYTF | TGTGCCAGCTCACCAGTCGCTGGGCAGCCCACAGGCTACACCTTC
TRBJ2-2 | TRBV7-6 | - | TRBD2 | CASSQTSGRAGELFF | TGTGCCAGCAGCCAGACTAGCGGGAGAGCCGGGGAGCTGTTTTTT
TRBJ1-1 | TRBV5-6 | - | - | CASSLRGGTEAFF | TGTGCCAGCAGCTTGAGAGGGGGCACTGAAGCTTTCTTT
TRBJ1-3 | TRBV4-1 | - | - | CASSQVMALGNTIYF | TGCGCCAGCAGCCAGGTGATGGCCCTTGGAAACACCATATATTTT
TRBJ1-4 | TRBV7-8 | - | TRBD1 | CASSLDRGTTNEKLFF | TGTGCCAGCAGCTTAGACAGGGGGACAACTAATGAAAAACTGTTTTTT
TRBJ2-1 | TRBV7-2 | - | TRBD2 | CASSFTGGQRHEQFF | TGTGCCAGCAGCTTTACGGGGGGGCAACGTCATGAGCAGTTCTTC
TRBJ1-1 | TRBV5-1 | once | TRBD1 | CASSRQGGNTEAFF | TGCGCCAGCAGCAGACAGGGGGGGAACACTGAAGCTTTCTTT
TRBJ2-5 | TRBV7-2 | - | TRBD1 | CASSRTGGKETQYF | TGTGCCAGCAGCCGGACAGGGGGCAAAGAGACCCAGTACTTC
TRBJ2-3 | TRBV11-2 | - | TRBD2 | CASKAGDDTQYF | TGTGCCAGCAAAGCGGGGGACGATACGCAGTATTTT
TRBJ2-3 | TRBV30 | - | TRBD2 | CAWSGSGRHTDTQYF | TGTGCCTGGAGTGGAAGCGGGAGACACACAGATACGCAGTATTTT
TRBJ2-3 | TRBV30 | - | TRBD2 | CAWSTGTSGTDTQYF | TGTGCCTGGTCTACCGGGACTAGCGGCACAGATACGCAGTATTTT
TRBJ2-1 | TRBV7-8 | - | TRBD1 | CASSLANGQGSNEQFF | TGTGCCAGCAGCTTAGCGAACGGACAGGGTAGCAATGAGCAGTTCTTC
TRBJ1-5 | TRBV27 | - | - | CASPRDQPQHF | TGTGCCAGCCCGCGGGACCAGCCCCAGCATTTT
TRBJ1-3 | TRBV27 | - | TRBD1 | CASSLTQGARDTIYF | TGTGCCAGCAGTTTGACGCAGGGGGCTAGGGACACCATATATTTT
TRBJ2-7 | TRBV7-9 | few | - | CASSLGAVEQYF | TGTGCCAGCAGCTTGGGGGCGGTCGAGCAGTACTTC
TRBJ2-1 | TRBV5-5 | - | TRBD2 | CASSWELAGDYNEQFF | TGTGCCAGCAGCTGGGAACTAGCGGGAGACTACAATGAGCAGTTCTTC
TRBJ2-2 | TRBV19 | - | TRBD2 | CASSGSRTSLHPGELFF | TGTGCCAGTAGTGGATCCAGGACTAGCTTACATCCCGGGGAGCTGTTTTTT
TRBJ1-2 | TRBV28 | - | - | CASSLEGGSYGYTF | TGTGCCAGCAGTTTGGAGGGCGGGAGCTATGGCTACACCTTC
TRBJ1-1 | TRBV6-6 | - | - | CASSLQGSYTEAFF | TGTGCCAGCAGCCTACAGGGCTCCTACACTGAAGCTTTCTTT
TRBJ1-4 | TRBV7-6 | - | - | CASSGLGGISEKLFF | TGTGCCAGCAGCGGACTAGGGGGAATAAGTGAAAAACTGTTTTTT